Shown below are 10 T cell receptor beta chains from a single sample sequenced in a study of Ad26.COV2.S vaccination and SARS-CoV-2 variants. Produced via immunoSEQ multiplex PCR; TCRdb's table is partial and in-frame only. This sample carries 350,000 to 450,000 clones, just over 90% of them seen once, and the ten largest clones take around 4%. This specimen was peripheral blood, taken after recovery from COVID-19. These receptors all come from a human donor who had recovered from COVID-19.

The table lists this clone with a few counts. This rearrangement joins TRBV7-9 to TRBJ1-2; TRBD1 agrees at 8 bases. Germline V gives CDR1 SEHNR, CDR2 FQNEAQ (reference sequence). This CDR3 is built from 14 residues. J gave up 7 bases and V 5 bases, and 9 bases lay outside the gene matches. For the CDR3, the DNA is TGTGCCAGCAGCGGACAGGGATCGGGTTCTGGCTACACCTTC. It encodes CASSGQGSGSGYTF.

The chain uses TRBV5-1 and TRBJ2-3; D perhaps matches TRBD2 (6 bases). The germline gives CDR1 SGHRS, CDR2 YFSETQ. V shed 6 bases and J shed 2 bases, with 10 bases lying between them. This CDR3 is 13 amino acids long. The CDR3 loop is CASTMGLTDTQYF. The CDR3 DNA is TGCGCCAGCACCATGGGACTCACAGATACGCAGTATTTT.

This clone was seen a handful of times. The chain couples TRBV18 to TRBJ1-2, with D uncertain. This CDR3 region has 12 residues. Trimming stripped 6 bases from V and 6 bases from J, with 11 bases between. Germline V gene sequence: CDR1 KGHSH, CDR2 LQKENI. In DNA, the CDR3 is TGTGCCAGCTCGCCGTCCGTAGATGGCTACACCTTC. This sequence encodes CASSPSVDGYTF.

The V call is TRBV28, the J call TRBJ2-7, with 9 nucleotides matching TRBD1. Germline V CDR1 and CDR2: MDHEN, SYDVKM. The CDR3 has 16 amino acids. Losses at the gene ends were 1 base for V and 1 base for J; bases not matched to a gene: 5. This CDR3 reads CASSLYSGTGSYEQYF. CDR3 DNA: TGTGCCAGCAGTTTATATTCAGGGACAGGGTCCTACGAGCAGTACTTC.

This clone occurred once. This chain uses TRBV11-2 with TRBJ2-6, with D tentatively TRBD2 (6 bases). The germline gives CDR1 SGHAT, CDR2 FQNNGV. This CDR3 has 18 residues. V gave up 4 bases and J gave up 0 bases, with 16 bases separating them. This CDR3 is CASSSPTGDRSGANVLTF. Here the CDR3 DNA reads TGTGCCAGCAGCTCCCCGACGGGGGACCGCTCTGGGGCCAACGTCCTGACTTTC.

The DNA of the CDR3 is TGTGCCAGCTCAGTAAAATACGAGCAGTACTTC. Amino acids: CASSVKYEQYF. This rearrangement joins TRBV6-5 to TRBJ2-7; D not certain. The germline V gene encodes CDR1 MNHEY and CDR2 SVGAGI. The CDR3 extends over 11 amino acids. Trimming stripped 8 bases from V and 4 bases from J, with 9 bases between.

The chain uses TRBV19 and TRBJ2-2; D may be TRBD1 (6 bases). CDR1 is LNHDA, CDR2 SQIVND, per germline (reference sequence). CDR3 length: 13 amino acids. Trimming pared 1 base from V and 7 bases from J, leaving 7 bases between. The CDR3 region has the DNA TGTGCCAGTAGTATAGGCAGGGGCGGGGAGCTGTTTTTT. It translates to CASSIGRGGELFF.

The rearrangement links TRBV15 to TRBJ2-2, with 7 bases fitting TRBD2. The CDR3 is 15 residues long. J lost 0 bases, V lost 6 bases, and 4 bases had no gene match. Germline V gene lookup returns CDR1 LNHNV and CDR2 YYDKDF (reference sequence). The CDR3 here is CATSRGGANTGELFF. As DNA, the CDR3 is TGTGCCACCAGTCGTGGGGGGGCGAACACCGGGGAGCTGTTTTTT.

The chain combines TRBV2 with TRBJ1-1; maybe TRBD1 (6 bases). CDR3 length equals 15 residues. The germline gives CDR1 SNHLY, CDR2 FYNNEI. Trimming removed 6 bases at V and 11 bases at J, with 25 bases between. The CDR3 loop is CASRGRGLGSAVAFF. The CDR3 DNA reads TGTGCCAGCAGGGGTCGGGGGCTTGGGAGCGCTGTGGCTTTCTTT.

The CDR3 nucleotides read TGTGCCAGCAGCCAAGAAGTCTCTGGCGGGAACACTGAAGCTTTCTTT. Protein sequence: CASSQEVSGGNTEAFF. V is TRBV4-2 and J is TRBJ1-1; no clear D gene. The germline V and J ends were trimmed by 0 bases and 1 base, with 12 bases remaining between them. CDR1 LGHNA and CDR2 YNFKEQ come from the germline V gene. The CDR3 has 16 amino acids.